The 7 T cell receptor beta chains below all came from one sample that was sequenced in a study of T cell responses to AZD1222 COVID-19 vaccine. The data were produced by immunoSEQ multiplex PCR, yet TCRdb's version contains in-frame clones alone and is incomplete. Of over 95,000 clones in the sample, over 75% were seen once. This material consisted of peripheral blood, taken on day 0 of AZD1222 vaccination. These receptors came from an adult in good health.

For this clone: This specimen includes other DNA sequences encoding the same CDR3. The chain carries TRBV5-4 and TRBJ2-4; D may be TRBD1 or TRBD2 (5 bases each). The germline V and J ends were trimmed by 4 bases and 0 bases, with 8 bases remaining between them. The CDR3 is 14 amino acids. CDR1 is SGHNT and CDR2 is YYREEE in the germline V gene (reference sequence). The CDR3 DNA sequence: TGTGCCAGCAGCCCAGGGACAGCCAAAAACATTCAGTACTTC. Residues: CASSPGTAKNIQYF.

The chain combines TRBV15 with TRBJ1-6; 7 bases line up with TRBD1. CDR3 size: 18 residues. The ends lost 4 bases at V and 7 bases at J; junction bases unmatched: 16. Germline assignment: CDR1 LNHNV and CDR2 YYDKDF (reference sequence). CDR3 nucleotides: TGTGCCACCAGCACCGGTCCCGGGACAGCCACGGGGAATTCACCCCTCCACTTT. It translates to CATSTGPGTATGNSPLHF.

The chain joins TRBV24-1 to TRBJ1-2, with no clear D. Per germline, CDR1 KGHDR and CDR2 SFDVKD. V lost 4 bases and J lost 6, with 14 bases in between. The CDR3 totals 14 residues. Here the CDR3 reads CATSDPESSDGYTF. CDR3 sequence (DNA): TGTGCCACCAGTGACCCGGAGTCGTCGGATGGCTACACCTTC.

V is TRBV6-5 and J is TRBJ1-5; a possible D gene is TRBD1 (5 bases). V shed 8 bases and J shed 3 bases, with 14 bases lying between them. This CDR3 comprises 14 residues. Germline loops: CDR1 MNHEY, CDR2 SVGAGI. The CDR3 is CASRAWGFNQPQHF. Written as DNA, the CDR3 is TGTGCCAGCCGCGCCTGGGGGTTCAATCAGCCCCAGCATTTT.

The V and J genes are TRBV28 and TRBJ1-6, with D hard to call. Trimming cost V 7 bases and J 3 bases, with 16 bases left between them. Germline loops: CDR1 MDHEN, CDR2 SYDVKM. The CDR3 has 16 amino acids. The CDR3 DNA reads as TGTGCCAGCAAAGTCGGCGGGAGCTTCTATAATTCACCCCTCCACTTT. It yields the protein CASKVGGSFYNSPLHF. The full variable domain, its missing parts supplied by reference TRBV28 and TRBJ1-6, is DVKVTQSSRYLVKRTGEKVFLECVQDMDHENMFWYRQDPGLGLRLIYFSYDVKMKEKGDIPEGYSVSREKKERFSLILESASTNQTSMYLCASKVGGSFYNSPLHFGNGTRLTVT.

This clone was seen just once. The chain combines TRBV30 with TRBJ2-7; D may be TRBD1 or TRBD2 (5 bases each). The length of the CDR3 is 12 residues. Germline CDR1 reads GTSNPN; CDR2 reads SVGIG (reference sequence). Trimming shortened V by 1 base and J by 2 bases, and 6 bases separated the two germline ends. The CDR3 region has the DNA TGTGCCTGGAGTGGGGGGACCTACGAGCAGTACTTC. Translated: CAWSGGTYEQYF. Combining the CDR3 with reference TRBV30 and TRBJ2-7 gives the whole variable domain SQTIHQWPATLVQPVGSPLSLECTVEGTSNPNLYWYRQAAGRGLQLLFYSVGIGQISSEVPQNLSASRPQDRQFILSSKKLLLSDSGFYLCAWSGGTYEQYFGPGTRLTVT.

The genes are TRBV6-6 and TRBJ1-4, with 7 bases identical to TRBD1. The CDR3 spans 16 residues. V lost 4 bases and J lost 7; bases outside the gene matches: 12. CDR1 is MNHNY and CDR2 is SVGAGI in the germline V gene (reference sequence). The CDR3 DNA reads TGTGCCAGCAGTTTGACTCTGACAGGGAGGTCTGAAAAACTGTTTTTT. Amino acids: CASSLTLTGRSEKLFF.